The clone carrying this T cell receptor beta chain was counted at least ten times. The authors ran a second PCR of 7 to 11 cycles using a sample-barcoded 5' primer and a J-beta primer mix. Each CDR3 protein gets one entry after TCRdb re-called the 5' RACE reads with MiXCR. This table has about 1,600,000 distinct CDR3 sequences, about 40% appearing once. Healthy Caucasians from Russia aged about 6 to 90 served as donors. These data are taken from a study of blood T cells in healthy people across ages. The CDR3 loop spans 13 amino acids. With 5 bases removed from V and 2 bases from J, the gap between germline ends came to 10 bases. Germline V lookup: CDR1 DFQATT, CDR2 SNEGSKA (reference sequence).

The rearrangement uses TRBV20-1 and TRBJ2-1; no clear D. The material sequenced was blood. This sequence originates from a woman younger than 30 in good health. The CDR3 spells CSARESAYNEQFF. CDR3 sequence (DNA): TGCAGTGCTCGCGAGTCGGCCTACAATGAGCAGTTCTTC.